These T cell receptor beta chains were read from a single sample in a study of T cell changes during pregnancy in multiple sclerosis. The assay was immunoSEQ multiplex PCR, and TCRdb's table has in-frame clones only and misses some. The sample gives nearly 80,000 clones, around 94% of which show up once; roughly 0.21% is in the top ten. This sample comprised CD4+ T cells from peripheral blood mononuclear cells, obtained before pregnancy. The source is a female donor with multiple sclerosis, enrolled in a pregnancy study. The CDR3 runs from the conserved cysteine through the conserved F or W. D genes are given only for firm matches. Where a row states a size, it is once, few, many or the class of an expanded clone; other rows omit it.

size	D	V	J	CDR3	DNA
.	.	TRBV5-1	TRBJ1-1	CASSLVSAGRGNTEAFF	TGCGCCAGCAGCTTGGTTTCAGCGGGGAGAGGGAACACTGAAGCTTTCTTT
.	.	TRBV29-1	TRBJ1-1	CSVVITGEAFF	TGCAGCGTTGTGATAACAGGCGAAGCTTTCTTT
once	TRBD1	TRBV5-1	TRBJ1-1	CASSREVGQGGTEAFF	TGCGCCAGCAGCCGGGAGGTGGGACAGGGAGGGACTGAAGCTTTCTTT
few	.	TRBV6-1	TRBJ2-2	CASSEAVGELFF	TGTGCCAGCAGTGAAGCCGTCGGGGAGCTGTTTTTT
.	TRBD2	TRBV5-4	TRBJ2-1	CASRSRTSGGDAYNEQFF	TGTGCCAGCCGATCTCGGACTAGCGGGGGGGACGCCTACAATGAGCAGTTCTTC
.	TRBD1	TRBV19	TRBJ1-5	CASWTGIGQPQHF	TGTGCCAGTTGGACAGGGATAGGACAGCCCCAGCATTTT
.	TRBD2	TRBV5-1	TRBJ2-1	CASSLASPGGRGSGNEQFF	TGCGCCAGCAGCTTGGCTTCTCCGGGCGGGAGGGGGTCGGGCAATGAGCAGTTCTTC
.	TRBD1	TRBV6-5	TRBJ1-1	CASSYSFRDRPREAFF	TGTGCCAGCAGTTACTCCTTCCGGGACAGACCTAGAGAAGCTTTCTTT
.	TRBD1	TRBV18	TRBJ1-1	CASSFGQGERAFF	TGTGCCAGCTCTTTTGGACAGGGGGAGAGAGCTTTCTTT
.	TRBD1	TRBV6-1	TRBJ2-7	CASRGDRGTDEQYF	TGTGCCAGCAGAGGGGACAGGGGCACCGACGAGCAGTACTTC
.	.	TRBV28	TRBJ2-1	CASSLWSGRGNEQFF	TGTGCCAGCAGTTTATGGTCGGGTAGGGGCAATGAGCAGTTCTTC
.	TRBD1	TRBV15	TRBJ1-3	CATSIDRGLGNTIYF	TGTGCCACCAGCATAGACAGGGGTTTAGGAAACACCATATATTTT
.	.	TRBV5-4	TRBJ2-3	CASSPQGTDTQYF	TGTGCCAGCTCTCCTCAGGGGACAGATACGCAGTATTTT
.	.	TRBV15	TRBJ1-1	CATSRDKRSMNTEAFF	TGTGCCACCAGCAGAGACAAACGAAGCATGAACACTGAAGCTTTCTTT
.	TRBD1	TRBV19	TRBJ2-7	CASSPGQGFSDSYF	TGTGCCAGTTCGCCGGGACAGGGGTTTAGCGATTCGTACTTC
.	TRBD1	TRBV6-4	TRBJ2-7	CARDRYTREQYF	TGTGCCAGGGACAGGTATACTAGGGAGCAGTACTTC
.	.	TRBV28	TRBJ1-2	CASRGIGAEANYGYTF	TGTGCCAGCAGAGGGATTGGGGCAGAAGCTAACTATGGCTACACCTTC
.	TRBD2	TRBV11-2	TRBJ2-7	CASSGLAGPYEQYF	TGTGCCAGCAGTGGACTAGCGGGGCCCTACGAGCAGTACTTC
.	TRBD1	TRBV5-3	TRBJ1-1	CARSGRQGPEAFF	TGTGCCAGAAGCGGCAGACAGGGTCCTGAAGCTTTCTTT
.	.	TRBV9	TRBJ2-3	CASSVGGGSTDTQYF	TGTGCCAGCAGCGTAGGTGGAGGGAGCACAGATACGCAGTATTTT
.	.	TRBV30	TRBJ2-7	CAWITGGGYEQYF	TGTGCCTGGATCACGGGCGGAGGCTACGAGCAGTACTTC
.	TRBD1	TRBV2	TRBJ1-2	CASRAPGQGVSGYTF	TGTGCCAGCAGGGCCCCAGGACAGGGGGTCTCTGGCTACACCTTC
.	TRBD1	TRBV30	TRBJ1-4	CAWSQGAFATNEKLFF	TGTGCCTGGAGTCAGGGGGCTTTTGCAACTAATGAAAAACTGTTTTTT
.	.	TRBV28	TRBJ1-5	CASTMDSLVNQPQHF	TGTGCCAGCACCATGGACAGTTTGGTCAATCAGCCCCAGCATTTT
.	TRBD2	TRBV27	TRBJ2-3	CASSSGTSGGARDTQYF	TGTGCCAGCAGTTCGGGGACTAGCGGGGGGGCCCGGGATACGCAGTATTTT
.	.	TRBV7-9	TRBJ2-2	CASSPKVGERNTGELFF	TGTGCCAGCAGCCCTAAGGTCGGGGAGAGGAACACCGGGGAGCTGTTTTTT
.	.	TRBV4-2	TRBJ2-1	CASSQDLLRNEQFF	TGTGCCAGCAGCCAAGATTTGCTGCGGAATGAGCAGTTCTTC
.	.	TRBV29-1	TRBJ1-2	CSVEDRSFYGYTF	TGCAGCGTTGAAGATCGGTCTTTCTATGGCTACACCTTC
.	.	TRBV7-9	TRBJ2-7	CASSLGGLEQYF	TGTGCCAGCAGCTTAGGAGGGTTAGAGCAGTACTTC
.	.	TRBV6-5	TRBJ1-2	CASSYSITGRYGYTF	TGTGCCAGCAGTTACTCGATAACAGGACGCTATGGCTACACCTTC
once	.	TRBV25-1	TRBJ2-1	CASSEPGVAEQFF	TGTGCCAGCAGTGAACCTGGAGTTGCTGAGCAGTTCTTC
.	TRBD1	TRBV5-1	TRBJ2-3	CASSSTGGKDTQYF	TGCGCCAGCAGCTCGACAGGGGGAAAAGATACGCAGTATTTT
.	.	TRBV2	TRBJ2-6	CASSEERPGAGREPRTGANVLTF	TGTGCCAGCAGTGAAGAAAGACCGGGGGCCGGGCGGGAGCCTAGGACTGGGGCCAACGTCCTGACTTTC
.	.	TRBV5-1	TRBJ1-2	CASSPERYGYTF	TGCGCCAGCAGCCCGGAGCGATATGGCTACACCTTC
.	.	TRBV5-1	TRBJ1-4	CASSSDSTNEKLFF	TGCGCCAGCAGCTCCGACAGTACCAATGAAAAACTGTTTTTT
.	TRBD1	TRBV15	TRBJ1-1	CATSRGDRLMNTEAFF	TGTGCCACCAGCAGGGGGGACAGACTTATGAACACTGAAGCTTTCTTT